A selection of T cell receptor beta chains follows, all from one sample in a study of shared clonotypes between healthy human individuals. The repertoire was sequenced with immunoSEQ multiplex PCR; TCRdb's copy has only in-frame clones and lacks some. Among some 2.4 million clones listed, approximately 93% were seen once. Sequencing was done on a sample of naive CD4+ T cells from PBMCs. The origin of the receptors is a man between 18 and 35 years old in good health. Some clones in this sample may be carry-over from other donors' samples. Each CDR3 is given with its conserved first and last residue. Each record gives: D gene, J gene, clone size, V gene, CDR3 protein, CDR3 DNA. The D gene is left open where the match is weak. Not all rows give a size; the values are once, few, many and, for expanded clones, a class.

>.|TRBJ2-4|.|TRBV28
CASSKAFLMVKNIQYF
TGTGCCAGCAGCAAGGCGTTTCTAATGGTCAAAAACATTCAGTACTTC
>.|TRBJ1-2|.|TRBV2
CASSQYGYTF
TGTGCCAGCTCCCAGTATGGCTACACCTTC
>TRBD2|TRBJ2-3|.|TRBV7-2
CASSLVAGVPDTLYF
TGTGCCAGCAGCTTAGTAGCGGGAGTGCCAGATACGCTGTATTTT
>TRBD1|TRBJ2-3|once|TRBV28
CATEPLRGRGTDTQYF
TGTGCCACAGAGCCGCTCAGGGGGCGCGGCACAGATACGCAGTATTTT
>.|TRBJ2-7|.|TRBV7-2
CASSLAEGPYEQYF
TGTGCCAGCAGCTTAGCCGAGGGGCCCTACGAGCAGTACTTC
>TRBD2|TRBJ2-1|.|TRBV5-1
CASSLGTSGAYNEQFF
TGCGCCAGCAGCTTAGGGACTAGCGGGGCATACAATGAGCAGTTCTTC
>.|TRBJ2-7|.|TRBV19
CASSIDWTGSYEQYF
TGTGCCAGTAGTATAGATTGGACGGGCTCCTACGAGCAGTACTTC
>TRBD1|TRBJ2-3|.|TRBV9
CASSLTTGAYTDTQYF
TGTGCCAGCAGCTTGACTACAGGGGCGTACACAGATACGCAGTATTTT
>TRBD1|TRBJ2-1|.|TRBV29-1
CSVTSGDRGLNEQFF
TGCAGCGTCACTTCGGGGGACAGGGGGCTAAATGAGCAGTTCTTC
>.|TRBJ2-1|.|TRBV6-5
CASSSPGPRSYNEQFF
TGTGCCAGCAGTTCCCCCGGCCCCCGCTCCTACAATGAGCAGTTCTTC
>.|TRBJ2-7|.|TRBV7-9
CASTPDFSYEQYF
TGTGCCAGCACCCCGGATTTTTCCTACGAGCAGTACTTC
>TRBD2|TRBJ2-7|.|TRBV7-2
CASSFQTSGSYEQYF
TGTGCCAGCAGCTTCCAGACTAGCGGATCCTACGAGCAGTACTTC
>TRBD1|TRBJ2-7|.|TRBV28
CASSLGGTGGLWEQYF
TGTGCCAGCAGTTTAGGCGGGACAGGGGGGTTGTGGGAGCAGTACTTC
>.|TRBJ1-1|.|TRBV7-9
CASSSRQKIEDTEAFF
TGTGCCAGCAGCTCTCGACAGAAGATCGAGGACACTGAAGCTTTCTTT
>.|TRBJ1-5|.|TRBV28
CASRIRTGLNQPQHF
TGTGCCAGCAGGATCAGGACTGGGCTCAATCAGCCCCAGCATTTT
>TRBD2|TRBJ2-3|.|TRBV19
CASSLRLAGYTDTQYF
TGTGCCAGTAGCCTCCGACTAGCGGGATACACAGATACGCAGTATTTT
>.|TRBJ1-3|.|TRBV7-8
CASSLGTAGNTIYF
TGTGCCAGCAGCCTCGGGACTGCCGGAAACACCATATATTTT
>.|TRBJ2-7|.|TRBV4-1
CASSQDYGPTTYEQYF
TGCGCCAGCAGCCAAGATTATGGGCCGACCACCTACGAGCAGTACTTC